This T cell receptor (beta chain) was recorded in a study of blood T cell repertoires in COVID-19. Study background: Samples representing acute and convalescent COVID-19 were sourced from the United States, Italy and Spain.

The CDR3 totals 12 residues. V lost 6 bases and J 1 base, leaving 3 bases between the germline ends. Methods used by the authors: By means of reference gene primer amplification, nucleated cell counts were estimated. Some clones are missing from TCRdb's copy, which holds only in-frame ones; the method was immunoSEQ multiplex PCR. For V, J and clone size, that table is used; D and trimming come from the DNA. The profile shows about 220,000 clones, 82% of them singletons. The J gene is TRBJ2-2, the V gene TRBV12-3 or TRBV12-4; D gene ambiguous. Sequencing was carried out using PBMCs or T cells enriched from blood (not recorded which). This TCR came from a woman aged 60-75 years who had recovered from COVID-19. The CDR3 bases are TGTGCCAGCAGCCTGAACACCGGGGAGCTGTTTTTT. Translation: CASSLNTGELFF.